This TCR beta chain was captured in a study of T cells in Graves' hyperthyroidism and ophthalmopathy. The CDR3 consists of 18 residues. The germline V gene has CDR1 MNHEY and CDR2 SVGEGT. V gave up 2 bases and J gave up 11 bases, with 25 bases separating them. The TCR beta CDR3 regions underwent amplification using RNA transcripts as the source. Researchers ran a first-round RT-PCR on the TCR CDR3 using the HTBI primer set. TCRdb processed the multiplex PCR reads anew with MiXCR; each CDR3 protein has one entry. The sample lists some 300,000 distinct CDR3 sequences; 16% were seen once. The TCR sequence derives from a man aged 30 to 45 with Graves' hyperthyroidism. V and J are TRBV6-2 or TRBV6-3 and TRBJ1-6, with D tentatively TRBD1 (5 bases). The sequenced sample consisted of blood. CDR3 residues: CASSYGARAAGYYPPLHF. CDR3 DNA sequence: TGTGCCAGCAGTTACGGAGCCAGGGCGGCAGGGTATTACCCACCCCTCCACTTT.